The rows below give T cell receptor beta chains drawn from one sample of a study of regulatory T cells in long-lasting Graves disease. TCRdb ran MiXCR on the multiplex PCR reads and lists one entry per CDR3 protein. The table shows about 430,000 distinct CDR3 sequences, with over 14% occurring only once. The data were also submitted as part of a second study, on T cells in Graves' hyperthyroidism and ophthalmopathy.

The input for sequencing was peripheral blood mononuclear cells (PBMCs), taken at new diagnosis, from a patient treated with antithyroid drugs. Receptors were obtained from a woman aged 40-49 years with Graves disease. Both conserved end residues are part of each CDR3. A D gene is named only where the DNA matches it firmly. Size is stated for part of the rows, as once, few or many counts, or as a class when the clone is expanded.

TGTGCCAGCAGCTTGGGTGCGGGGTCTGAAGCTTTCTTT CASSLGAGSEAFF TRBJ1-1 TRBV5-6 few .
TGTGCCAGCAGCTGGGAACCGGGGGCGTTCTTC CASSWEPGAFF TRBJ2-1 TRBV7-9 many .
TGTGCCAGTAGTATCCGGGGGGCGGACAGCAATCAGCCCCAGCATTTT CASSIRGADSNQPQHF TRBJ1-5 TRBV19 many .
TGTGCCAGTAGTATTGGACAGGAGCTCCAAGAGACCCAGTACTTC CASSIGQELQETQYF TRBJ2-5 TRBV19 few TRBD1
TGCAGCGTTGACGGGGTAGGAGGGGGCGATGGGGCAGATACGCAGTATTTT CSVDGVGGGDGADTQYF TRBJ2-3 TRBV29-1 . .
TGCAGTGCTAGACACGACAGCTTGGTGTTAAACACTGAAGCTTTCTTT CSARHDSLVLNTEAFF TRBJ1-1 TRBV20-1 . .
TGCAGTGCGGTACTAGGCGGGAGTCACAATGAGCAGTTCTTC CSAVLGGSHNEQFF TRBJ2-1 TRBV20-1 many TRBD2
TGTGCCAGCAGTCCCACCGGGACTAGCGGGAGCCGGGTTAGGCTGTTTTTT CASSPTGTSGSRVRLFF TRBJ2-2 TRBV27 . TRBD2
TGTGCCAGCAGCTTAAAAGGGGGAAGCACAGATACGCAGTATTTT CASSLKGGSTDTQYF TRBJ2-3 TRBV7-9 many .
TGCGCCAGCAGCCAAGGGACGTTGAACACTGAAGCTTTCTTT CASSQGTLNTEAFF TRBJ1-1 TRBV5-1 . .
TGTGCCAGTAGTATGTTAGCGGGAGGTTACAATGAGCAGTTCTTC CASSMLAGGYNEQFF TRBJ2-1 TRBV19 . TRBD2
TGTGCCAGCAGCAACCTCTACACTGAAGCTTTCTTT CASSNLYTEAFF TRBJ1-1 TRBV5-6 . .
TGCAGTGCCCGAAACAATCAGGGAAACTATGGCTACACCTTC CSARNNQGNYGYTF TRBJ1-2 TRBV20-1 many .
TGTGCCAGCAGTGCTACTAGGGATCCAGAGACCCAGTACTTC CASSATRDPETQYF TRBJ2-5 TRBV25-1 . .
TGTGCCAGCAGCTTAGGTGGACAGGGGGCCTCAGATACGCAGTATTTT CASSLGGQGASDTQYF TRBJ2-3 TRBV7-9 many TRBD1
TGTGCCACGCTTCCTCTCAATCAGCCCCAGCATTTT CATLPLNQPQHF TRBJ1-5 TRBV28 many .
TGCAGTGCTAGAGTATCAGGGGGGCCCACAGATACGCAGTATTTT CSARVSGGPTDTQYF TRBJ2-3 TRBV20-1 . .
TGTGCCAGCTATACAGAGGCAGGGGGGAGCTCCTACAATGAGCAGTTCTTC CASYTEAGGSSYNEQFF TRBJ2-1 TRBV28 many .
TGCGCCAGCAGCCAACGGGACAGGGATAACGGGGAGCTGTTTTTT CASSQRDRDNGELFF TRBJ2-2 TRBV4-3 few TRBD1
TGTGCCAGCAGTTCACGGGGGATTGGGGCAGGGGAAATCTACAATGAGCAGTTCTTC CASSSRGIGAGEIYNEQFF TRBJ2-1 TRBV28 many .
TGTGCCATCAGTGAGACTGGACTAGCCTACGAGCAGTACTTC CAISETGLAYEQYF TRBJ2-7 TRBV10-3 many TRBD2
TGTGCCAGCAGCTTACGGGGGATGGCGGGAGGCCCAGGGTTCTTC CASSLRGMAGGPGFF TRBJ2-1 TRBV11-2 many TRBD2
TGTGCCAGCAGCGCGACAGGAGCCTCTGGAAACACCATATATTTT CASSATGASGNTIYF TRBJ1-3 TRBV9 few .
TGTGCCAGCAGTAAAACTAGTTGGGACAATGAGCAGTTCTTC CASSKTSWDNEQFF TRBJ2-1 TRBV27 many .
TGTGCCAGCACCTTAGTCGGGGACAGGCACTTC CASTLVGDRHF TRBJ1-2 TRBV12-3/TRBV12-4 many TRBD1
TGTGCCATCAGTGAGTTTAACAGGAGCCCCCGCTCTGGGGCCAACGTCCTGACTTTC CAISEFNRSPRSGANVLTF TRBJ2-6 TRBV10-3 . .
TGTGCCACCAGCCGACGAGGGGCGTATAATGAAAAACTGTTTTTT CATSRRGAYNEKLFF TRBJ1-4 TRBV15 few .
TGTGCCAGCAGTTTTGCAGGTGAAGCTTTCTTT CASSFAGEAFF TRBJ1-1 TRBV12-3/TRBV12-4 few .
TGTGCCAGCAGTTTACTTGGGACTAGCGGGAGGGTTTCGCAGTATTTT CASSLLGTSGRVSQYF TRBJ2-3 TRBV27 many TRBD2